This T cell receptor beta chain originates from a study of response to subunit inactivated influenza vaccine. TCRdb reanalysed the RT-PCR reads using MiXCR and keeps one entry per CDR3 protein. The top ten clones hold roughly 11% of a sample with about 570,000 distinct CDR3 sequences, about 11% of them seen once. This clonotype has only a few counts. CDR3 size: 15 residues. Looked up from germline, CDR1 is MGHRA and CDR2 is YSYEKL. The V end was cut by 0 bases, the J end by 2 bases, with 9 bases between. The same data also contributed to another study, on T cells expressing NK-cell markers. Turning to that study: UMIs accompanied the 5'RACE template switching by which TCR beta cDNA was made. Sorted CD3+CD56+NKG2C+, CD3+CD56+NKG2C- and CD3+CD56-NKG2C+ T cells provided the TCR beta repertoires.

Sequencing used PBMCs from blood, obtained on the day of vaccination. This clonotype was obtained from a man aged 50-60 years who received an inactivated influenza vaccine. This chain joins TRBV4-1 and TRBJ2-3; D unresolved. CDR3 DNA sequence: TGCGCCAGCAGCCAAGATTCGGAGATCACAGATACGCAGTATTTT. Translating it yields CASSQDSEITDTQYF.